The T cell receptor (beta chain) described here comes from a study of blood T cell repertoires in COVID-19. Looking at the study overall: Donors in the United States, Italy and Spain gave samples during acute or convalescent COVID-19.

Per the study methods: Reference gene primer amplification yielded estimated nucleated cell counts. Some clones are missing from TCRdb's copy, which holds only in-frame ones; the method was immunoSEQ multiplex PCR. Clonal size and the V and J genes are those of that table, whereas D and trimming came from the DNA. The table has some 20,000 clones, roughly 88% seen once; the top ten hold 9.8%. The CDR3 has 14 residues. CDR1 SGDLS and CDR2 YYNGEE come from the germline V gene. V was trimmed by 4 bases and J by 6 bases, leaving 16 bases between them. V and J are TRBV9 and TRBJ1-1; D uncertain. This receptor was obtained from a man aged 40-49 years with active COVID-19. The sequenced sample consisted of peripheral blood. CDR3 loop: CASSSQALGSEAFF. CDR3 bases: TGTGCCAGCAGCTCCCAGGCCCTGGGCTCTGAAGCTTTCTTT.